This is a list of T cell receptor beta chains from one sample in a study of blood T cell repertoires in COVID-19. The method was immunoSEQ multiplex PCR; TCRdb's version includes in-frame clones alone and lacks a portion of them. Of around 260,000 clones in the sample, 75% to 90% were seen once. The sequencing input was peripheral blood. Receptors were obtained from a woman between 40 and 50 years old who had recovered from COVID-19. The CDR3 runs from the conserved cysteine through the conserved F or W.

v_gene: TRBV19; j_gene: TRBJ1-3; CDR3aa: CASSMDNSGNTIYF
v_gene: TRBV6-1; j_gene: TRBJ2-1; CDR3aa: CASSEALGTIRFF
v_gene: TRBV30; j_gene: TRBJ1-4; CDR3aa: CAWSRQGTDEKLFF
v_gene: TRBV28; j_gene: TRBJ2-4; CDR3aa: CASSSPGGLKFIQYF
v_gene: TRBV19; j_gene: TRBJ1-2; CDR3aa: CASTLGTGGSYGYTF
v_gene: TRBV12-5; j_gene: TRBJ2-7; CDR3aa: CASSLGALGHEQYF
v_gene: TRBV30; j_gene: TRBJ2-3; CDR3aa: CAWSVAGETTDTQYF
v_gene: TRBV5-4; j_gene: TRBJ2-6; CDR3aa: CASSRGQGLGGANVLTF
v_gene: TRBV30; j_gene: TRBJ1-1; CDR3aa: CAWSLGGLNTEAFF
v_gene: TRBV27; j_gene: TRBJ2-3; CDR3aa: CASRGANYFTDTQYF
v_gene: TRBV7-2; j_gene: TRBJ2-3; CDR3aa: CASIPGLAGSDTQYF
v_gene: TRBV7-2; j_gene: TRBJ2-3; CDR3aa: CASTPRYTDTQYF
v_gene: TRBV24-1; j_gene: TRBJ2-7; CDR3aa: CATSAGEGSYEQYF
v_gene: TRBV18; j_gene: TRBJ2-2; CDR3aa: CASSPLRLAGGGRTGELFF
v_gene: TRBV9; j_gene: TRBJ2-1; CDR3aa: CASSPQGTSGRNEQFF
v_gene: TRBV2; j_gene: TRBJ1-1; CDR3aa: CASSEGQGATEAFF
v_gene: TRBV24-1; j_gene: TRBJ2-5; CDR3aa: CATSDSRQQGPKETQYF
v_gene: TRBV10-2; j_gene: TRBJ1-2; CDR3aa: CASSEQTGGRYGYTF
v_gene: TRBV29-1; j_gene: TRBJ2-2; CDR3aa: CSATRDSGELFF
v_gene: TRBV3-1/TRBV3-2; j_gene: TRBJ1-4; CDR3aa: CASSLGTGGEKLFF
v_gene: TRBV9; j_gene: TRBJ2-7; CDR3aa: CASSSQAGVHLTGEQYF
v_gene: TRBV5-8; j_gene: TRBJ2-1; CDR3aa: CASSLGSGQGFHEQFF
v_gene: TRBV6-1; j_gene: TRBJ2-2; CDR3aa: CASSATSGISTGELFF
v_gene: TRBV24-1; j_gene: TRBJ2-3; CDR3aa: CATSVGGRTDTQYF
v_gene: TRBV18; j_gene: TRBJ2-7; CDR3aa: CASSEAGHYEQYF
v_gene: TRBV7-7; j_gene: TRBJ2-1; CDR3aa: CASSLEPGTSGNRAYNEQFF
v_gene: TRBV5-4; j_gene: TRBJ2-2; CDR3aa: CASSSGLAGRAGELFF
v_gene: TRBV12-3/TRBV12-4; j_gene: TRBJ2-7; CDR3aa: CASSLGSGGEQYF
v_gene: TRBV9; j_gene: TRBJ2-7; CDR3aa: CASSVVGGTEQYF
v_gene: TRBV1; j_gene: TRBJ2-7; CDR3aa: CTSSPPDSGTYEQYF
v_gene: TRBV7-2; j_gene: TRBJ2-1; CDR3aa: CASSFWRSSYNEQFF
v_gene: TRBV30; j_gene: TRBJ1-4; CDR3aa: CAWGDSTPRGKLFF
v_gene: TRBV10-3; j_gene: TRBJ2-5; CDR3aa: CAISVRAGEGETQYF
v_gene: TRBV3-1/TRBV3-2; j_gene: TRBJ2-1; CDR3aa: CASSRWSYPANEQFF
v_gene: TRBV9; j_gene: TRBJ1-2; CDR3aa: CASSAPPGQRNYGYTF
v_gene: TRBV4-1; j_gene: TRBJ1-5; CDR3aa: CASSQGQGNQPQHF
v_gene: TRBV5-8; j_gene: TRBJ2-7; CDR3aa: CASSLAKTVSYEQYF
v_gene: TRBV5-3; j_gene: TRBJ1-5; CDR3aa: CASTGERGNQPQHF
v_gene: TRBV15; j_gene: TRBJ2-2; CDR3aa: CATWAGTGELFF
v_gene: TRBV30; j_gene: TRBJ2-3; CDR3aa: CAWSLTTDTQYF
v_gene: TRBV5-5; j_gene: TRBJ1-1; CDR3aa: CASSSTDSLNTEAFF
v_gene: TRBV28; j_gene: TRBJ2-5; CDR3aa: CASSLTGGLKETQYF
v_gene: TRBV29-1; j_gene: TRBJ2-3; CDR3aa: CSVGSGAGDTQYF
v_gene: TRBV19; j_gene: TRBJ1-1; CDR3aa: CASSTRVNTEAFF
v_gene: TRBV11-2; j_gene: TRBJ2-1; CDR3aa: CASSLDPSVNEQFF
v_gene: TRBV10-2; j_gene: TRBJ2-1; CDR3aa: CASSDHLGAGDYYNEQFF